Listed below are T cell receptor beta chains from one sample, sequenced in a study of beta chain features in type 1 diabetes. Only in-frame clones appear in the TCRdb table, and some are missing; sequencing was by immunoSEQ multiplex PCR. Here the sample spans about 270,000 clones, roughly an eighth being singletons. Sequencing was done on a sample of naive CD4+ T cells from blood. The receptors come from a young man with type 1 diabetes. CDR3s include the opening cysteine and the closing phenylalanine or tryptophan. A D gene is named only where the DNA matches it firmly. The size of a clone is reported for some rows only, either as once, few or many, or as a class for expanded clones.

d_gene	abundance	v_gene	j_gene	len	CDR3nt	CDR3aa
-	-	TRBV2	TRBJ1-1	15	TGTGCCAGCAAAAAGGAAATGGGAGGCCACACTGAAGCTTTCTTT	CASKKEMGGHTEAFF
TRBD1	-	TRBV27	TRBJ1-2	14	TGTGCCACCCAGTCATTGGACAGGGCGGGGGGCTACACCTTC	CATQSLDRAGGYTF
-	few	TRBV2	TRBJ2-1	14	TGTGCCAGCAAGGAAGCTAGCCACTCTAATGAGCAGTTCTTC	CASKEASHSNEQFF
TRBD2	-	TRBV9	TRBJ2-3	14	TGTGCCAGCAGCGTATCCGGGGGGGCAGATACGCAGTATTTT	CASSVSGGADTQYF
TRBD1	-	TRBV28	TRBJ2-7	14	TGTGCCAGCAGAATAGGACAGGGGAGTTCCGAGCAGTACTTC	CASRIGQGSSEQYF
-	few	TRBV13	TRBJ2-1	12	TGTGCCAGCAGCCAACTGGGGCAGGAGCAGTTCTTC	CASSQLGQEQFF
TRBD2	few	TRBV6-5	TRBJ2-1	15	TGTGCCAGCAGGGAGCGGGGGAGCTCCTACAATGAGCAGTTCTTC	CASRERGSSYNEQFF
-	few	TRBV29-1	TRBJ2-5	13	TGCAGCGTCATCCGGGCAGGGGGGGAGACCCAGTACTTC	CSVIRAGGETQYF
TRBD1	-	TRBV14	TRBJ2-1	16	TGTGCCAGCAGCCCAAAGGGACAGAGCCTCTACAATGAGCAGTTCTTC	CASSPKGQSLYNEQFF
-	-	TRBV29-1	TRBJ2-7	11	TGCAGCGTTCGGGACTTATACGAGCAGTACTTC	CSVRDLYEQYF
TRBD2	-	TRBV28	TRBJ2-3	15	TGTGCCAGCTCCTCTAGCGGCCCCCTCACAGATACGCAGTATTTT	CASSSSGPLTDTQYF
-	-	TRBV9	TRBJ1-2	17	TGTGCCAGCAGCGCACAGGGCAGTGGAGAAGCTAGCTATGGCTACACCTTC	CASSAQGSGEASYGYTF
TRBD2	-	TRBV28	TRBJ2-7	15	TGTGCCAGCAGTTTAAAAGCGGGAGGGTCCGGGGAGCAGTACTTC	CASSLKAGGSGEQYF
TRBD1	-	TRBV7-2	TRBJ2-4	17	TGTGCCAGCAGCTTACTGGGACAGGGGTCCTCCAAAAACATTCAGTACTTC	CASSLLGQGSSKNIQYF
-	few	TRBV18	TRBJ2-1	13	TGTGCCAGCTCACCAATGGCCTTCAATGAGCAGTTCTTC	CASSPMAFNEQFF
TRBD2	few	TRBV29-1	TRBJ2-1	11	TGCAGTCTAGCGGGGTACAATGAGCAGTTCTTC	CSLAGYNEQFF
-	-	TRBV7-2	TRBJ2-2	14	TGTGCCAGCAGCGCTCGACAGAACACCGGGGAGCTGTTTTTT	CASSARQNTGELFF
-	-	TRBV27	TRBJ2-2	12	TGTGCCAGCAGTTTCAGTACCGGGGAGCTGTTTTTT	CASSFSTGELFF
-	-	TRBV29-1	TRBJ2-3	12	TGCAGCGTTGTATTTAGCACAGATACGCAGTATTTT	CSVVFSTDTQYF
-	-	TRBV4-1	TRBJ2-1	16	TGCGCCAGCAGCCATTTTAGCCGTAGCTCCTACAATGAGCAGTTCTTC	CASSHFSRSSYNEQFF
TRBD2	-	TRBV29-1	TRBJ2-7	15	TGCAGCGTTGAAGATTGGACTAGAGGAAGGGGCGAGCAGTACTTC	CSVEDWTRGRGEQYF
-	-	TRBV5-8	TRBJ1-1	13	TGTGCCAGCAGCTTTATCCCGAGAATTGAAGCTTTCTTT	CASSFIPRIEAFF
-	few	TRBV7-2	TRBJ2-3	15	TGTGCCAGCAGCTTACGAGCACCCGGCACAGATACGCAGTATTTT	CASSLRAPGTDTQYF
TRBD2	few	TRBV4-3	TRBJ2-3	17	TGCGCCAGCAGCCAAGCCGGGACTAGCGGTAGCACAGATACGCAGTATTTT	CASSQAGTSGSTDTQYF